A single TCR beta chain is shown here with its context. This record belongs to a study of cytomegalovirus exposure and HLA in healthy donors. The CDR3 is 15 residues long. V gave up 5 bases and J gave up 3 bases, with 16 bases separating them. Per the germline V gene, CDR1 is SEHNR and CDR2 is FQNEAQ (reference sequence). PCR involved 60 Vbeta and 13 Jbeta primers. Per the authors' pipeline: Per a later analysis, the number of unique TCR beta chains was 75 million to 90 million, of which 8.5 million to 11 million were shared. Libraries were prepared by immunoSEQ multiplex PCR; TCRdb keeps only in-frame clonotypes and omits some of them. Clone size and the V and J calls come from that table; the DNA yielded D and trimming. Its clone listing holds approximately 52,000 clones.

This TCR derives from a woman aged 55-69 years in good health and CMV-seropositive. The source material was PBMCs. The rearrangement uses TRBV7-9 and TRBJ1-1, with D possibly being TRBD1 (5 bases). The CDR3: CASSPTAPGDTEAFF. CDR3 sequence (DNA): TGTGCCAGCAGCCCTACGGCCCCGGGGGACACTGAAGCTTTCTTT. Full variable domain (missing parts from reference TRBV7-9 and TRBJ1-1): DTGVSQNPRHKITKRGQNVTFRCDPISEHNRLYWYRQTLGQGPEFLTYFQNEAQLEKSRLLSDRFSAERPKGSFSTLEIQRTEQGDSAMYLCASSPTAPGDTEAFFGQGTRLTVV.